This T cell receptor (beta chain) is from a study of Ad26.COV2.S vaccination and SARS-CoV-2 variants. Study-wide findings and caveats: Participants in the vaccine arm had higher spike-specific TCR breadth; placebo recipients had lower.

As for this clone: The antigen is undetermined.

The CDR3 covers 14 residues. Germline V lookup: CDR1 SGHTA, CDR2 FQGTGA. Trimming took 5 bases from V and 3 from J; bases not matched to a gene: 5. Treatment here: 15 to 20 received Ad26.COV2.S at low or high dose, single or two shots; roughly 5 received placebo; per-sample allocation not given. Samples analyzed were those drawn on day 63 after the first vaccine or placebo injection. Boston provided a donor who was an adult aged 18-55 years. Clones were read by immunoSEQ multiplex PCR, and TCRdb kept only the in-frame ones, dropping some. Here the sample spans 300,000 to 400,000 clones, around four fifths being singletons.

The specimen comprised peripheral blood, sampled in a trial of Ad26.COV2.S vaccine versus placebo. This clonotype was obtained from a person aged 18-65 years who received the Ad26.COV2.S COVID-19 vaccine or a placebo. The chain employs TRBV7-3 and TRBJ2-7, with 9 bases aligning to TRBD2. The CDR3 DNA sequence: TGTGCCAGCAGCCTTTCTAGCGGGGACTACGAGCAGTACTTC. It translates to CASSLSSGDYEQYF.